These 20 T cell receptor beta chains originate from one sample sequenced in a study of early T cells in non-severe SARS-CoV-2 infection (dated by TCRdb to the early 2020s). The receptor library was made with 5' RACE. TCRdb records NextSeq 500 as the sequencer. The public reads were reanalyzed by TCRdb: fastp trimming at Q25, MiXCR alignment, in-frame beta chains only. CDR3 protein duplicates are merged, each entry listing the most common genes and DNA. The sample has tens of thousands of distinct CDR3 sequences on record, 6% to 8.5% of them singletons. Around a quarter of the sample is in the top ten clones. Sample: whole blood, taken at baseline. These receptors were obtained from an adult who was a healthcare worker with PCR-confirmed SARS-CoV-2 infection or an uninfected control (not recorded which).

This clonotype was counted at least ten times. The chain employs TRBV7-8 and TRBJ1-2, with no clear D. CDR1 and CDR2 from the germline V gene are SGHVS and FQNEAQ. The CDR3 consists of 18 residues. V was pared by 5 bases and J by 0 bases, with 22 bases between. The CDR3 loop reads CASSPLTRPGPSNYGYTF. In DNA form, the CDR3 reads TGTGCCAGCAGCCCACTAACACGCCCCGGACCTTCTAACTATGGCTACACCTTC.

For the CDR3, the DNA is TGTGCCACCAGCATTGGAGGAAGGAGCAATCAGCCCCAGCATTTT. Translation gives CATSIGGRSNQPQHF. V gene TRBV15 combines with J gene TRBJ1-5; D remains unclear. CDR3 size: 15 residues. Germline V gene sequence: CDR1 LNHNV, CDR2 YYDKDF (reference sequence). Between the trimmed V and J ends, which lost 4 bases and 1 base, there was a span of 11 bases.

Ten or more counts support this clonotype. V and J are TRBV4-1 and TRBJ2-7; D is ambiguous. The germline CDR1 and CDR2 sequences are MGHRA and YSYEKL. The CDR3 runs to 17 residues. The V and J ends lost 1 base and 1 base respectively, with 17 bases between them. CDR3 region: CASSQGIQGFMSYEQYF. CDR3 sequence (DNA): TGCGCCAGCAGCCAAGGTATTCAAGGGTTCATGTCCTACGAGCAGTACTTC.

The chain has TRBV5-5 and TRBJ2-4; no definite D call. In germline, CDR1 is SGHKS, CDR2 YYEKEE (reference sequence). V shed 2 bases and J shed 4 bases, with 4 bases lying between them. The CDR3 consists of 12 residues. This CDR3 reads CASSFQKNIQYF. CDR3 sequence (DNA): TGTGCCAGCAGCTTTCAGAAAAACATTCAGTACTTC.

This clonotype was recorded many times. This rearrangement joins TRBV24-1 to TRBJ2-7; D unclear. The CDR3 totals 13 residues. CDR1 and CDR2 (germline): KGHDR, SFDVKD. Trimming left V 5 bases short and J 6 bases short, with 13 bases between. Here the CDR3 DNA reads TGTGCCACCAGTGCTCCAGACCATTCCGAGCAGTACTTC. Translated, it gives CATSAPDHSEQYF.

V is TRBV28 and J is TRBJ1-4; the match to TRBD1 covers 8 bases. CDR3 length: 13 amino acids. The V gene end was trimmed by 4 bases and the J gene end by 10 bases; junction bases not matched to a gene: 5. Germline CDR1 MDHEN, CDR2 SYDVKM. The CDR3 DNA reads as TGTGCCAGCAGTTCGGGACAGGACGCAAAACTGTTTTTT. This sequence encodes CASSSGQDAKLFF.

This clonotype was detected a few times. J is TRBJ1-6 and V is TRBV7-8, with 7 bases that match TRBD1. The CDR3 contains 17 residues. CDR1 is SGHVS, CDR2 FQNEAQ, per germline. Germline trimming cut 2 bases from V and 7 bases from J; bases unmatched to any gene: 11. The CDR3: CASSLNILGTANSPLHF. DNA for the CDR3: TGTGCCAGCAGCTTAAATATATTGGGGACAGCAAATTCACCCCTCCACTTT.

This clonotype was seen ten or more times. CDR3 region: CASSLWRTALNYGYTF. CDR3 nucleotide sequence: TGTGCCAGCAGCTTATGGCGGACAGCACTTAACTATGGCTACACCTTC. V usage is TRBV7-9 and J usage is TRBJ1-2; D is possibly TRBD1 (6 bases). Germline CDR1 and CDR2: SEHNR and FQNEAQ (reference sequence). CDR3 length equals 16 residues. V lost 2 bases and J 1 base, leaving 14 bases between the germline ends.

The genes are TRBV7-6 and TRBJ2-2; D ambiguous. V was shortened by 2 bases and J by 4 bases, with 11 bases between the two germline ends. In germline, CDR1 is SGHVS, CDR2 FNYEAQ. The CDR3 loop spans 15 amino acids. This CDR3 is CASSLLTWGTGELFF. DNA of the CDR3: TGTGCCAGCAGCTTACTTACGTGGGGCACCGGGGAGCTGTTTTTT. Full variable domain (rest looked up from reference TRBV7-6 and TRBJ2-2): GAGVSQSPRYKVTKRGQDVALRCDPISGHVSLYWYRQALGQGPEFLTYFNYEAQQDKSGLPNDRFSAERPEGSISTLTIQRTEQRDSAMYRCASSLLTWGTGELFFGEGSRLTVL.

The CDR3 region is CASSVDSGSRYNEQFF. The CDR3 DNA reads TGTGCCAGCAGTGTCGATAGCGGGAGTCGTTATAATGAGCAGTTCTTC. V is TRBV2 and J is TRBJ2-1, with 9 bases matching TRBD2. V was clipped by 4 bases and J by 7 bases; unmatched bases: 11. The length of the CDR3 is 16 residues. In germline, CDR1 is SNHLY, CDR2 FYNNEI.

This clonotype was observed many times. The gene calls are TRBV20-1 and TRBJ2-7; TRBD2 might be the D (5 bases). CDR1 and CDR2 (germline): DFQATT, SNEGSKA (reference sequence). The ends were cut back, 4 bases at V and 1 base at J, with 8 bases in the middle. The CDR3 has 12 amino acids. CDR3: CSAKGGSYEQYF. Written as DNA, the CDR3 is TGCAGTGCTAAAGGAGGTTCCTACGAGCAGTACTTC.

This clonotype has a count of ten or more. The genes are TRBV20-1 and TRBJ1-5; 7 bases fit TRBD1. Germline trimming cut 6 bases from V and 9 bases from J; bases unmatched to any gene: 17. The CDR3 sequence is 15 residues long. The germline CDR1 and CDR2 sequences are DFQATT and SNEGSKA (reference sequence). Here the CDR3 reads CSARPGQQLSRPQHF. Here the CDR3 DNA reads TGCAGTGCAAGACCGGGACAGCAGTTATCAAGGCCCCAGCATTTT.

This clonotype appeared a few times. The chain joins TRBV24-1 to TRBJ2-5; unclear D gene. The V end lost 0 bases, the J end lost 8 bases, and 9 bases lay between the germline ends. The CDR3 runs 13 residues. CDR1 and CDR2 from the germline V gene are KGHDR and SFDVKD. CDR3 nucleotide sequence: TGTGCCACCAGTGATTTGCCCCGGTCCACCCAGTACTTC. Its protein is CATSDLPRSTQYF.

This clonotype was detected many times. V and J are TRBV5-1 and TRBJ2-1; no reliable D call. V shed 2 bases and J shed 8 bases, with 14 bases lying between them. Germline V gene lookup returns CDR1 SGHRS and CDR2 YFSETQ. The CDR3 spans 14 residues. This chain's CDR3 is CASSFSLEVDEQFF. The CDR3 nucleotides are TGCGCCAGCAGCTTTTCCCTAGAGGTGGATGAGCAGTTCTTC.

This chain links TRBV6-2 or TRBV6-3 with TRBJ2-7; tentatively, D is TRBD2 (5 bases). Deletions cut 6 bases from V and 7 bases from J, with 10 bases between. The CDR3 is 11 amino acids. The germline CDR1 and CDR2 sequences are MNHEY and SVGEGT. CDR3 DNA sequence: TGTGCCAGCAGGAAGTCGGGAGAGCAGTACTTC. This sequence encodes CASRKSGEQYF.

This clonotype was seen at least ten times. The chain has TRBV10-2 and TRBJ2-3, with D possibly matching TRBD2 (7 bases). Looked up from germline, CDR1 is WSHSY and CDR2 is SAAADI. The CDR3 is 15 amino acids. Deletions cut 4 bases from V and 4 bases from J, with 15 bases between. As DNA, the CDR3 is TGCGCCAGCAGTGTAGGGGGAGGGTGGGCAGATACGCAGTATTTT. It codes for CASSVGGGWADTQYF.

This clonotype turned up a few times. The rearrangement uses TRBV14 and TRBJ1-4; D unresolved. CDR3 length equals 15 residues. The germline V gene has CDR1 SGHDN and CDR2 FVKESK. Trimming removed 0 bases at V and 7 bases at J, with 12 bases between. DNA for the CDR3: TGTGCCAGCAGCCAAGATCGGCGGCAGCGTGAAAAACTGTTTTTT. Amino acids: CASSQDRRQREKLFF.

The chain recombines TRBV4-1 with TRBJ2-5; 8 nucleotides match TRBD1. The germline V gene has CDR1 MGHRA and CDR2 YSYEKL. The CDR3 totals 17 residues. Germline trimming cut 0 bases from V and 7 bases from J; bases unmatched to any gene: 13. CDR3 bases: TGCGCCAGCAGCCAAGAGGGGGCAGGGGGCGTTTTCGGGACCCAGTACTTC. Translation gives CASSQEGAGGVFGTQYF.

This rearrangement joins TRBV28 to TRBJ2-6; 9 bases line up with TRBD1. Trimming removed 5 bases from V and 0 bases from J; junction bases left unmatched: 8. Germline loops: CDR1 MDHEN, CDR2 SYDVKM. CDR3 size: 18 residues. DNA of the CDR3: TGTGCCAGCAGTGGACAGGGGAAGCGAGACTCTGGGGCCAACGTCCTGACTTTC. This sequence encodes CASSGQGKRDSGANVLTF.

This clonotype was counted only a few times. The chain has TRBV12-3 or TRBV12-4 and TRBJ1-1; D is unresolved. There are 12 residues in the CDR3. Trimming pared 7 bases from V and 11 bases from J, leaving 17 bases between. The CDR3 reads CASTRTGLGAFF. The DNA of the CDR3 is TGTGCCAGCACCAGGACCGGGCTTGGGGCTTTCTTT.